Here is one T cell receptor beta chain with its context. Its antigen is unidentified. As for treatment: oral pan-JAK inhibitor, 5-10 mg twice daily. The data originate from a study of CD8+ T cells in alopecia areata. Study results and caveats: Under tofacitinib, numerous expanded lesional clonotypes remained detectable in scalp and blood.

cDNA prepared by RNA extraction and subsequent reverse transcription served as the template for sequencing. Repertoires were generated with immunoSEQ multiplex PCR, while TCRdb's copy carries only in-frame clones and drops some. Of over 250,000 clones in the sample, 60% were seen once. Sequenced here: CD4+ T cells sorted from blood, sampled at week 52, from a patient treated with tofacitinib. This TCR derives from a human donor with alopecia areata.

CDR3 sequence reads: CASSPRVSGANVLTF. CDR3 sequence (DNA): TGTGCCAGCAGCCCCAGGGTTTCAGGGGCCAACGTCCTGACTTTC. The chain combines TRBV5-5 with TRBJ2-6, with D possibly TRBD1 on 5 matching bases. The CDR3 has 15 amino acids. Between the trimmed V and J ends, which lost 4 bases and 4 bases, there was a span of 12 bases. The V gene's germline CDR1 is SGHKS and CDR2 YYEKEE (reference sequence). Based on the CDR3 plus reference TRBV5-5 and TRBJ2-6, the full variable domain is DAGVTQSPTHLIKTRGQQVTLRCSPISGHKSVSWYQQVLGQGPQFIFQYYEKEERGRGNFPDRFSARQFPNYSSELNVNALLLGDSALYLCASSPRVSGANVLTFGAGSRLTVL.